This paragraph covers one T cell receptor beta chain sequence. The entry originates in a study of T cell changes during pregnancy in multiple sclerosis. Profiling relied on immunoSEQ multiplex PCR, and the TCRdb table lists in-frame clones only, not all of them. This sample yields about 29,000 clones, of which over 75% are seen a single time; 6% to 7% belongs to the top ten. J was trimmed by 4 bases and V by 0 bases; bases with no gene match: 6. Germline V gene sequence: CDR1 MNHEY, CDR2 SMNVEV (reference sequence). CDR3 length: 17 residues. This material consisted of CD8+ T cells from peripheral blood mononuclear cells, taken after pregnancy. The genes are TRBV27 and TRBJ2-7, with TRBD2 matching over 13 bases. This receptor was taken from a female donor with multiple sclerosis, enrolled in a pregnancy study. CDR3 sequence (DNA): TGTGCCAGCAGTTTATCGGGGACTAGCGGGAAGCGATACGAGCAGTACTTC. Protein sequence: CASSLSGTSGKRYEQYF.